The 17 T cell receptor beta chains in this list originate from one sample, sequenced in a study of T cell responses to AZD1222 COVID-19 vaccine. Only in-frame clones appear in the TCRdb table, and some are missing; sequencing was by immunoSEQ multiplex PCR. This table holds 150,000 or so clones, more than 90% found once. The sequencing used peripheral blood, collected on day 0 of AZD1222 vaccination. The origin of the receptors is an adult in good health.

V usage is TRBV28 and J usage is TRBJ2-7; D remains unclear. Trimming removed 4 bases from V and 5 bases from J, with 12 bases in between. This CDR3 is built from 13 residues. Germline values: CDR1 MDHEN, CDR2 SYDVKM. The CDR3 coding sequence is TGTGCCAGCAGTTCCCCCTTTCGCCACGAGCAGTACTTC. This sequence encodes CASSSPFRHEQYF.

The chain carries TRBV27 and TRBJ1-1; 9 nucleotides match TRBD1. J was trimmed by 1 base and V by 3 bases; bases with no gene match: 3. Germline CDR1 and CDR2: MNHEY and SMNVEV (reference sequence). The CDR3 extends over 15 amino acids. CDR3 in DNA: TGTGCCAGCAGTTTTTCGGGACAGGGGAACACTGAAGCTTTCTTT. Translated: CASSFSGQGNTEAFF.

CDR3 amino acids: CASSPHIGQPYNEQFF. In DNA, the CDR3 is TGCGCCAGCAGCCCGCACATAGGACAGCCCTACAATGAGCAGTTCTTC. The chain has TRBV4-1 and TRBJ2-1; possibly TRBD1 for D (6 bases). Germline V gives CDR1 MGHRA, CDR2 YSYEKL. The CDR3 has 16 residues. V was shortened by 4 bases and J by 2 bases, with 15 bases between the two germline ends.

J is TRBJ2-5 and V is TRBV24-1, with D uncertain. Germline CDR1 reads KGHDR; CDR2 reads SFDVKD. Trimming took off 5 bases at V and 1 base at J, with 13 bases between the two ends. This CDR3 has 15 amino acids. CDR3 coding DNA: TGTGCCACCAGTGGCGCAGAGGTGTCCCAAGAGACCCAGTACTTC. It yields the protein CATSGAEVSQETQYF.

Comment on this clone: Compared with germline, one end of the junction differs, possibly owing to a read error. CDR3 sequence: CASSQGTQYF. The CDR3 nucleotides read TGTGCCAGCAGCCAAGGGACCCAGTACTTC. The chain joins TRBV3-1 (or the pseudogene TRBV3-2) to TRBJ2-5; D unclear. The CDR3 loop spans 10 amino acids. CDR1 and CDR2 (germline): LGHDT, YNNKEL (reference sequence).

The CDR3 nucleotides read TGTGCCAGCAGCCAGGGCCAACTAGCGCCAAACTACAATGAGCAGTTCTTC. Translated, it gives CASSQGQLAPNYNEQFF. The chain joins TRBV3-1 (or the pseudogene TRBV3-2) to TRBJ2-1; 7 bases are shared with TRBD2. Germline-derived CDR1 and CDR2 are LGHDT and YNNKEL (reference sequence). The junction had 11 bases not matched to a gene; V was cut back by 3 bases and J by 3 bases. The CDR3 spans 17 residues.

This CDR3 reads CASSVDGQGTYEQYF. CDR3 nucleotides: TGTGCCAGCAGCGTAGATGGACAGGGGACCTACGAGCAGTACTTC. V is TRBV9 and J is TRBJ2-7; 9 nucleotides align to TRBD1. V shed 0 bases and J 2 bases; nucleotides not matched to a gene: 3. This CDR3 contains 15 residues. From germline, CDR1 is SGDLS and CDR2 YYNGEE.

The chain employs TRBV6-6 and TRBJ2-7, with D unclear. The CDR3 loop spans 15 amino acids. V lost 5 bases and J lost 2, with 16 bases in between. Germline CDR1 MNHNY, CDR2 SVGAGI (reference sequence). CDR3 sequence (DNA): TGTGCCAGCAGTACCGACGGATTCCGGGCCTACGAGCAGTACTTC. Its protein is CASSTDGFRAYEQYF.

V usage is TRBV14 and J usage is TRBJ2-1; D may correspond to TRBD1 or TRBD2 (5 bases each). From germline, CDR1 is SGHDN and CDR2 FVKESK. Between the trimmed V and J ends, which lost 4 bases and 3 bases, there was a span of 10 bases. This CDR3 comprises 14 residues. The CDR3 sequence: CASSPRGFYNEQFF. The CDR3 bases are TGTGCCAGCAGCCCGAGGGGTTTCTACAATGAGCAGTTCTTC.

The chain employs TRBV14 and TRBJ2-5; no definite D call. The CDR3 spans 16 residues. V lost 6 bases and J 5 bases, leaving 22 bases between the germline ends. CDR1 is SGHDN, CDR2 FVKESK, per germline. In DNA form, the CDR3 reads TGTGCCAGCAGTAACCCGGTAGTAAACCGTTGGGAGACCCAGTACTTC. It translates to CASSNPVVNRWETQYF.

CDR3 residues: CATSLSSYNEQFF. The CDR3 DNA reads TGTGCCACCTCCCTGAGCTCCTACAATGAGCAGTTCTTC. V and J are TRBV12-3 or TRBV12-4 and TRBJ2-1; D is undetermined. Trimming left V 10 bases short and J 0 bases short, with 10 bases between. The CDR3 has 13 amino acids.

In this sample, this clone turned up a few times. The chain uses TRBV5-1 and TRBJ1-5; 9 positions agree with TRBD1. The length of the CDR3 is 15 residues. Germline-derived CDR1 and CDR2 are SGHRS and YFSETQ. The V gene end was trimmed by 5 bases and the J gene end by 1 base; junction bases not matched to a gene: 4. The DNA of the CDR3 is TGCGCCAGCAGATCCGGGACAGGGAGCAATCAGCCCCAGCATTTT. This sequence encodes CASRSGTGSNQPQHF.

The rearrangement uses TRBV2 and TRBJ2-7, with TRBD1 as a possible D gene (5 bases). This CDR3 region has 14 residues. V was pared by 3 bases and J by 5 bases, with 14 bases between. Germline values: CDR1 SNHLY, CDR2 FYNNEI. The CDR3 reads CASSDGHGADEQYF. In DNA, the CDR3 is TGTGCCAGCAGTGACGGACATGGGGCTGACGAGCAGTACTTC.

The rearrangement joins TRBV5-6 to TRBJ2-5; 9 bases line up with TRBD2. The CDR3 is made up of 15 amino acids. Germline V gives CDR1 SGHDT, CDR2 YYEEEE. With 4 bases clipped from V and 4 bases from J, the junction kept 8 bases outside the gene matches. CDR3 nucleotide sequence: TGTGCCAGCAGCCCTAGCGGGGCCCGAGGAGAGACCCAGTACTTC. Residues: CASSPSGARGETQYF.

This chain connects TRBV2 to TRBJ2-4; 15 bases agree with TRBD2. The CDR3 has 15 amino acids. The V gene's germline CDR1 is SNHLY and CDR2 FYNNEI. With V trimmed by 8 bases and J by 3 bases, 2 bases remained unmatched. The CDR3 bases are TGTGCCAGCGGGACTAGCGGGGGGCGCAAAAACATTCAGTACTTC. Protein sequence: CASGTSGGRKNIQYF.

The DNA of the CDR3 is TGCAGTGCTAGAGACAGGGATGCTTTCTTT. Its translation: CSARDRDAFF. The J gene is TRBJ1-1, the V gene TRBV20-1, with D tentatively TRBD1 (5 bases). V was shortened by 0 bases and J by 11 bases, with 7 bases between the two germline ends. The germline CDR1 and CDR2 sequences are DFQATT and SNEGSKA (reference sequence). The CDR3 spans 10 residues.

The chain uses TRBV3-1 (or the pseudogene TRBV3-2) and TRBJ2-1, with D perhaps matching TRBD2 (5 bases). V was clipped by 1 base and J by 0 bases, with 7 bases between them. CDR3 length: 15 residues. In germline, CDR1 is LGHDT, CDR2 YNNKEL (reference sequence). CDR3 nucleotides: TGTGCCAGCAGCCAAGTAGCGAGCTCCTACAATGAGCAGTTCTTC. It yields the protein CASSQVASSYNEQFF.